The 21 T cell receptor beta chains listed next were all sequenced from one sample in a study of CD8 T cells in ankylosing spondylitis. MiXCR was run by TCRdb on the 5' RACE reads, yielding one entry per CDR3 protein. The table has roughly 170,000 distinct CDR3 sequences, approximately 10% seen once. Sequences were obtained from blood, either unsorted or a sorted T cell fraction (not recorded which). The receptor source for this set is a female donor with ankylosing spondylitis or in good health (not recorded which).

This chain links TRBV12-3 or TRBV12-4 with TRBJ2-1; TRBD1 matches at 9 bases. Trimming removed 1 base from V and 7 bases from J; junction bases left unmatched: 14. This CDR3 has 18 residues. The CDR3 sequence: CASSLDPWTGQGNNEQFF. CDR3 nucleotide sequence: TGTGCCAGCAGTTTAGATCCCTGGACGGGACAGGGTAATAATGAGCAGTTCTTC.

The sample holds a few counts of this clonotype. A single base separates this from a much larger clone, so it may be a read error. The V call is TRBV28, the J call TRBJ2-7; D unclear. Germline CDR1 reads MDHEN; CDR2 reads SYDVKM. V was trimmed by 6 bases and J by 0 bases, leaving 3 bases between them. CDR3 length equals 11 residues. CDR3 region: CASSTSYEQYF. The CDR3 nucleotides read TGTGCCAGCAGCACCTCCTACGAGCAGTACTTC.

The table lists this clonotype with many counts. The rearrangement uses TRBV7-9 and TRBJ2-3; D is possibly TRBD1 (5 bases). Between the trimmed V and J ends, which lost 3 bases and 7 bases, there was a span of 14 bases. The CDR3 is 14 residues long. CDR1 and CDR2 (germline): SEHNR, FQNEAQ (reference sequence). The DNA of the CDR3 is TGTGCCAGCAGCTTGACAGAAAACCCTCATACGCAGTATTTT. Translation: CASSLTENPHTQYF.

Many counts were recorded for this clonotype. The chain links TRBV4-3 to TRBJ2-2; 7 bases line up with TRBD1. V shed 3 bases and J 2 bases; nucleotides not matched to a gene: 15. Germline values: CDR1 LGHNA, CDR2 YSLEER. The CDR3 is made up of 19 amino acids. CDR3 coding DNA: TGCGCCAGCAGCCAGGATCCCGGGGACAGCATAATTAACACCGGGGAGCTGTTTTTT. This codes for CASSQDPGDSIINTGELFF.

The table lists this clonotype with many counts. The chain's CDR3 is CASSPGGGNEQFF. CDR3 DNA: TGCGCCAGCAGTCCGGGAGGGGGTAATGAGCAGTTCTTC. The chain combines TRBV5-1 with TRBJ2-1; TRBD2 matches 8 bases. This CDR3 spans 13 amino acids. With 5 bases clipped from V and 7 bases from J, the junction kept 5 bases outside the gene matches. The germline V gene has CDR1 SGHRS and CDR2 YFSETQ.

This clonotype occurred a few times. This chain links TRBV4-1 with TRBJ2-2; D uncertain. The CDR3 consists of 15 residues. Germline CDR1 reads MGHRA; CDR2 reads YSYEKL. The ends were cut back, 1 base at V and 3 bases at J, with 9 bases in the middle. CDR3 protein: CASSQVGPDTGELFF. CDR3 DNA sequence: TGCGCCAGCAGCCAAGTTGGGCCTGACACCGGGGAGCTGTTTTTT.

V is TRBV2 and J is TRBJ1-3; 8 bases map to TRBD1. Unmatched junction bases numbered 9, after V lost 10 bases and J lost 4 bases. In germline, CDR1 is SNHLY, CDR2 FYNNEI. CDR3 size: 14 residues. CDR3 nucleotides: TGTGCCAAAAGTGACAGGGGTGCCGGAAACACCATATATTTT. As protein: CAKSDRGAGNTIYF.

This clonotype occurred many times. J is TRBJ2-2 and V is TRBV9, with 7 bases aligning to TRBD1. V was pared by 4 bases and J by 0 bases, with 6 bases of the junction left unmatched. The CDR3 length is 16 residues. The germline V gene has CDR1 SGDLS and CDR2 YYNGEE. CDR3 bases: TGTGCCAGCAGCCAGAGGACAGGAGCGAACACCGGGGAGCTGTTTTTT. Translated, it gives CASSQRTGANTGELFF.

This clonotype showed up many times. The chain has TRBV12-3 or TRBV12-4 and TRBJ2-5, with 11 bases lining up with TRBD1. Unmatched junction bases numbered 4, after V lost 4 bases and J lost 3 bases. The CDR3 is 15 residues long. The CDR3 DNA reads as TGTGCCAGCAGTTCCGGGGACAGGGGGAAAGAGACCCAGTACTTC. This sequence encodes CASSSGDRGKETQYF.

This clonotype was seen a few times. The chain combines TRBV5-5 with TRBJ2-6; D is possibly TRBD2 (7 bases). The germline V gene encodes CDR1 SGHKS and CDR2 YYEKEE (reference sequence). This CDR3 spans 17 amino acids. The ends were cut back, 2 bases at V and 3 bases at J, with 15 bases in the middle. The CDR3 region has the DNA TGTGCCAGCAGCTTTATGGCGGGGGCCCTTGGGGCCAACGTCCTGACTTTC. Translated, it gives CASSFMAGALGANVLTF.

This clonotype was counted between two and nine times. The gene calls are TRBV9 and TRBJ2-3; a weak D match, TRBD1 (5 bases). V was trimmed by 0 bases and J by 0 bases, leaving 11 bases between them. The germline gives CDR1 SGDLS, CDR2 YYNGEE. CDR3 size: 16 residues. CDR3 sequence (DNA): TGTGCCAGCAGCGTAGGTGGTGGGGCCAGCACAGATACGCAGTATTTT. Protein: CASSVGGGASTDTQYF. Combining the CDR3 with reference TRBV9 and TRBJ2-3 gives the whole variable domain DSGVTQTPKHLITATGQRVTLRCSPRSGDLSVYWYQQSLDQGLQFLIQYYNGEERAKGNILERFSAQQFPDLHSELNLSSLELGDSALYFCASSVGGGASTDTQYFGPGTRLTVL.

This clonotype showed up many times. The rearrangement uses TRBV28 and TRBJ2-7; 8 bases agree with TRBD2. Per germline, CDR1 MDHEN and CDR2 SYDVKM. Germline trimming cut 5 bases from V and 2 bases from J; bases unmatched to any gene: 5. The CDR3 runs 14 residues. CDR3 nucleotides: TGTGCCAGCAGTCTAAGCGGGAGCACCTACGAGCAGTACTTC. Translated: CASSLSGSTYEQYF. Full variable domain (missing parts from reference TRBV28 and TRBJ2-7): DVKVTQSSRYLVKRTGEKVFLECVQDMDHENMFWYRQDPGLGLRLIYFSYDVKMKEKGDIPEGYSVSREKKERFSLILESASTNQTSMYLCASSLSGSTYEQYFGPGTRLTVT.

This clonotype has at least ten counts. This chain uses TRBV12-3 or TRBV12-4 with TRBJ2-7, with TRBD1 as a possible D gene (6 bases). V was cut by 5 bases and J by 5 bases, with 16 bases left in between. There are 14 residues in the CDR3. CDR3 loop: CASSVTGGSNEQYF. CDR3 nucleotides: TGTGCCAGCAGTGTGACAGGCGGAAGCAACGAGCAGTACTTC.

The chain employs TRBV6-2 or TRBV6-3 and TRBJ2-5; 10 bases align to TRBD2. The junction had 6 bases not matched to a gene; V was cut back by 4 bases and J by 4 bases. This CDR3 comprises 15 residues. CDR1 is MNHEY and CDR2 is SVGEGT in the germline V gene. The CDR3 is CASSLSSGRGETQYF. The CDR3 nucleotides are TGTGCCAGCAGTTTGTCTAGCGGGAGAGGAGAGACCCAGTACTTC.

The chain couples TRBV6-5 to TRBJ2-7; D gene unclear. The ends were cut back, 0 bases at V and 0 bases at J, with 18 bases in the middle. The CDR3 has 18 residues. Germline lookup yields CDR1 MNHEY and CDR2 SVGAGI. This chain's CDR3 is CASSYSNPHLRISYEQYF. The CDR3 DNA follows: TGTGCCAGCAGTTACTCGAACCCGCACCTCCGTATCTCCTACGAGCAGTACTTC.

Many counts were recorded for this clonotype. The chain is built from TRBV20-1 and TRBJ2-1, with TRBD1 as a possible D gene (5 bases). The V end lost 5 bases, the J end lost 2 bases, and 16 bases lay between the germline ends. This CDR3 is 15 amino acids long. Germline CDR1 DFQATT, CDR2 SNEGSKA (reference sequence). The CDR3 protein is CSAFHPGFAYNEQFF. In DNA, the CDR3 is TGCAGTGCTTTTCATCCAGGGTTCGCCTACAATGAGCAGTTCTTC.

V and J are TRBV3-1 and TRBJ2-1; the D gene could be TRBD1 or TRBD2 (5 bases each). The V and J ends lost 3 bases and 6 bases respectively, with 18 bases between them. CDR1 is LGHDT and CDR2 is YNNKEL in the germline V gene (reference sequence). The CDR3 totals 16 residues. CDR3 residues: CASSQATRGLGNEQFF. The CDR3 bases are TGTGCCAGCAGCCAGGCCACCCGGGGCTTAGGCAATGAGCAGTTCTTC.

This clonotype was detected ten times or more. CDR3 coding DNA: TGTGCCAGCAGTTACGCCATAAGGGAGACCCAGTACTTC. Protein: CASSYAIRETQYF. The rearrangement uses TRBV6-6 and TRBJ2-5; D is undetermined. The CDR3 is 13 amino acids. Germline V gives CDR1 MNHNY, CDR2 SVGAGI (reference sequence). The ends were cut back, 2 bases at V and 5 bases at J, with 9 bases in the middle.

DNA of the CDR3: TGTGCCAGCAGCTTAGGGGCGGGAGGAAATGGCAATGAGCAGTTCTTC. It encodes CASSLGAGGNGNEQFF. V is TRBV7-9 and J is TRBJ2-1; TRBD2 agrees at 8 bases. The CDR3 covers 16 residues. V was pared by 1 base and J by 6 bases, with 8 bases of the junction left unmatched. Germline CDR1 reads SEHNR; CDR2 reads FQNEAQ (reference sequence).

This clonotype was seen a handful of times. The chain couples TRBV12-3 or TRBV12-4 to TRBJ2-7; the D is unclear. The CDR3 sequence is 14 residues long. Deletions cut 4 bases from V and 4 bases from J, with 14 bases between. The CDR3 nucleotides read TGTGCCAGCAGTTCGACAACATTCGCATACGAGCAGTACTTC. This sequence encodes CASSSTTFAYEQYF.

This clonotype has ten or more counts. V and J are TRBV7-3 and TRBJ1-1; D unclear. The ends were cut back, 3 bases at V and 1 base at J, with 12 bases in the middle. CDR1 is SGHTA, CDR2 FQGTGA, per germline. CDR3 size: 15 residues. CDR3 sequence: CASSFKAGPNTEAFF. The CDR3 DNA reads TGTGCCAGCAGCTTTAAGGCAGGACCGAACACTGAAGCTTTCTTT.